Listed here are 13 T cell receptor beta chains from one sample, sequenced in a study of shared clonotypes between healthy human individuals. CD8 cells regarded as naive lacked CD45RO, were positively chosen for CCR7, and omitted terminally differentiated effector memory CD45RA+ cells. Libraries were prepared by immunoSEQ multiplex PCR; TCRdb keeps only in-frame clonotypes and omits some of them. In the table there are 550,000 to 750,000 clones, about 90% of which are singletons. Sequenced: naive CD8+ T cells sorted from blood. These receptors were collected from a man under 40 in good health.

This chain joins TRBV4-1 and TRBJ1-1; D is undetermined. Trimming shortened V by 0 bases and J by 0 bases, and 11 bases separated the two germline ends. CDR3 length equals 16 residues. Germline lookup yields CDR1 MGHRA and CDR2 YSYEKL. DNA for the CDR3: TGCGCCAGCAGCCAAGAGGGCTATACGGTGAACACTGAAGCTTTCTTT. Translating it yields CASSQEGYTVNTEAFF.

The genes are TRBV28 and TRBJ2-5; perhaps TRBD1 as D (5 bases). The V and J ends lost 4 bases and 4 bases respectively, with 10 bases between them. This CDR3 is built from 13 residues. Germline CDR1 MDHEN, CDR2 SYDVKM. As DNA, the CDR3 is TGTGCCAGCAGTTCCGTTGACAGAGAGACCCAGTACTTC. The encoded protein is CASSSVDRETQYF.

This chain uses TRBV6-5 with TRBJ2-1, with 9 bases aligning to TRBD2. From germline, CDR1 is MNHEY and CDR2 SVGAGI. The V and J ends lost 0 bases and 5 bases, in that order; junction bases with no gene match: 2. This CDR3 is built from 15 residues. The CDR3 here is CASSYSASGDNEQFF. For the CDR3, the DNA is TGTGCCAGCAGTTACTCGGCTAGCGGGGACAATGAGCAGTTCTTC.

This rearrangement joins TRBV7-7 to TRBJ2-1, with D possibly matching TRBD2 (5 bases). Germline values: CDR1 SSHAT, CDR2 FNYEAQ (reference sequence). This CDR3 is built from 16 residues. With 0 bases removed from V and 1 base from J, the gap between germline ends came to 10 bases. The CDR3 spells CASSLALTTSYNEQFF. The CDR3 DNA reads as TGTGCCAGCAGCTTAGCTCTGACTACTTCCTACAATGAGCAGTTCTTC.

Worth noting for this clone: Other DNA variants within this sample encode the same CDR3. This chain uses TRBV28 with TRBJ2-7; D gene unclear. Germline assignment: CDR1 MDHEN and CDR2 SYDVKM. This CDR3 is built from 11 residues. Trimming removed 2 bases at V and 4 bases at J, with 3 bases between. The chain's CDR3 is CASSLIYEQYF. In DNA form, the CDR3 reads TGTGCCAGCAGTTTAATATACGAGCAGTACTTC.

The chain uses TRBV2 and TRBJ2-3; D is possibly TRBD2 (6 bases). There are 15 residues in the CDR3. Germline V lookup: CDR1 SNHLY, CDR2 FYNNEI. The V end lost 2 bases, the J end lost 0 bases, and 9 bases lay between the germline ends. The CDR3 spells CASSEKGTSTDTQYF. The CDR3 DNA reads TGTGCCAGCAGTGAAAAGGGGACTAGCACAGATACGCAGTATTTT. The variable domain in full, with the rest retrieved from reference TRBV2 and TRBJ2-3, is EPEVTQTPSHQVTQMGQEVILRCVPISNHLYFYWYRQILGQKVEFLVSFYNNEISEKSEIFDDQFSVERPDGSNFTLKIRSTKLEDSAMYFCASSEKGTSTDTQYFGPGTRLTVL.

This clone was picked up a small number of times. The chain links TRBV5-6 to TRBJ1-5; TRBD1 is a possible D gene (5 bases). Germline CDR1 SGHDT, CDR2 YYEEEE. V gave up 0 bases and J gave up 3 bases, with 7 bases separating them. This CDR3 is built from 14 residues. In nucleotides, the CDR3 is TGTGCCAGCAGCTTGGGGACACTCAATCAGCCCCAGCATTTT. It codes for CASSLGTLNQPQHF.

Worth noting for this clone: One end of the junction fails to match germline, which may point to a read error. The chain has TRBV7-2 and TRBJ2-2, with D possibly matching TRBD2 (6 bases). The CDR3 is 14 residues long. Germline CDR1 and CDR2: SGHTA and FQGNSA. The chain's CDR3 is CASRLAEGYGELFF. CDR3 sequence (DNA): TGTGCCAGCAGATTAGCGGAGGGCTACGGGGAGCTGTTTTTT.

With regard to this clone: The sample contains more than one DNA sequence encoding this CDR3. The chain links TRBV27 to TRBJ2-7; D gene ambiguous. The germline V gene has CDR1 MNHEY and CDR2 SMNVEV (reference sequence). This CDR3 has 13 amino acids. The V gene lost 8 bases and the J gene lost 2 bases, with 13 bases spanning the gap. The CDR3 is CASALGRTYEQYF. CDR3 nucleotides: TGTGCCAGCGCATTGGGCCGTACCTACGAGCAGTACTTC.

The genes are TRBV5-6 and TRBJ1-2; perhaps TRBD1 as D (5 bases). Per the germline V gene, CDR1 is SGHDT and CDR2 is YYEEEE. The CDR3 is 14 amino acids. Trimming shortened V by 4 bases and J by 8 bases, and 18 bases separated the two germline ends. The CDR3 reads CASSPGFGGSGYTF. The CDR3 nucleotides read TGTGCCAGCAGCCCGGGCTTCGGGGGGAGCGGCTACACCTTC.

The V call is TRBV6-5, the J call TRBJ1-1, with D unresolved. The CDR3 consists of 13 residues. Trimming took 8 bases from V and 1 from J, leaving 11 bases between them. Germline V gives CDR1 MNHEY, CDR2 SVGAGI. CDR3: CASERLRNTEAFF. In DNA, the CDR3 is TGTGCCAGCGAGAGACTTAGGAACACTGAAGCTTTCTTT.

The chain employs TRBV15 and TRBJ1-4, with 7 bases identical to TRBD1. The CDR3 consists of 14 residues. Germline trimming cut 5 bases from V and 6 bases from J; bases unmatched to any gene: 6. Germline V gene sequence: CDR1 LNHNV, CDR2 YYDKDF (reference sequence). The CDR3 bases are TGTGCCACCAGCGAGACAGGGTATGATGAAAAACTGTTTTTT. Residues: CATSETGYDEKLFF. Together with reference TRBV15 and TRBJ1-4, the CDR3 gives the full variable domain: DAMVIQNPRYQVTQFGKPVTLSCSQTLNHNVMYWYQQKSSQAPKLLFHYYDKDFNNEADTPDNFQSRRPNTSFCFLDIRSPGLGDTAMYLCATSETGYDEKLFFGSGTQLSVL.

In its sample, this clone was seen once. The chain combines TRBV6-5 with TRBJ2-3; 7 nucleotides align to TRBD1. CDR3 length equals 16 residues. V was clipped by 0 bases and J by 2 bases; unmatched bases: 5. The germline CDR1 and CDR2 sequences are MNHEY and SVGAGI. The CDR3 DNA follows: TGTGCCAGCAGTTACTCGGACAGGTGGGACACAGATACGCAGTATTTT. Translating gives CASSYSDRWDTDTQYF.